The rows below give T cell receptor beta chains drawn from one sample of a study of blood T cell repertoires in COVID-19. Produced via immunoSEQ multiplex PCR; TCRdb's table is partial and in-frame only. The sample gives some 35,000 clones, roughly nine tenths of which show up once; approximately 19% is in the top ten. Sample: peripheral blood. These receptor sequences come from a man between 65 and 80 years old with acute or convalescent COVID-19. CDR3s include the opening cysteine and the closing phenylalanine or tryptophan. The D gene is left open where the match is weak.

CDR3 protein	D gene	V gene
CASRTTSASSYNEQFF	TRBD2	TRBV7-3
CASGTGEARDTQYF	TRBD1	TRBV27
CASSFWGTTEGSYEQYF	TRBD2	TRBV28
CASSSARGTGVYEQYF	TRBD1	TRBV5-5
CASSDREGGDTQYF	TRBD1	TRBV27
CASSPSGTGGNQPQHF	TRBD1	TRBV4-1
CASSEYGLASIGELFF	TRBD2	TRBV25-1
CASSQVAGRTQYF	TRBD2	TRBV3-1/TRBV3-2
CASSPPGMNTEAFF	-	TRBV11-2
CASSYQVVTEAFF	-	TRBV6-6
CASSPGQGASTDTQYF	TRBD1	TRBV7-2
CASTYSGSRGYTF	-	TRBV7-9
CASSLAIKGEPDTQYF	-	TRBV5-1
CASSSGPSHSPLHF	-	TRBV6-5
CASRLSVSERHYGYTF	-	TRBV5-5
CASTPGGTGGSYTF	TRBD1	TRBV6-2/TRBV6-3
CSVEAQGLADTQYF	-	TRBV29-1
CASNPRRGPTDTQYF	-	TRBV6-2/TRBV6-3
CASSYRGSYNEQFF	-	TRBV6-5
CASRVAGGTGELFF	TRBD2	TRBV27
CANGLRDRGMNEQFF	TRBD1	TRBV27
CASSEADSYEQYF	-	TRBV11-3
CASSTRETQYF	-	TRBV6-2/TRBV6-3
CASSLEYGTSTDTQYF	-	TRBV5-6
CASSARASGETQYF	TRBD2	TRBV7-8
CASSYMGNTIYF	-	TRBV3-1/TRBV3-2
CASSADSRWLFF	-	TRBV9
CASSWDREVEQYF	TRBD1	TRBV28
CASSGASGTPSTDTQYF	TRBD2	TRBV19
CASSPGAGGTYEQYF	-	TRBV18
CSVEGGRNPGNTIYF	-	TRBV29-1
CASSEGTSGRRGETQYF	TRBD2	TRBV6-1
CASSSGQGRRGSNYNEQFF	-	TRBV6-2/TRBV6-3
CASSYRENSGNTIYF	-	TRBV6-2/TRBV6-3
CASKQGGTEAFF	-	TRBV4-1
CASSPGGGDTGELFF	-	TRBV9
CASSYGQGRTYF	TRBD1	TRBV27
CASSQQVGQVNTGELFF	TRBD1	TRBV4-2
CASTPGVAGAVYEQYF	TRBD2	TRBV9
CASSDLLRPDTQYF	-	TRBV14
CASSLVGQIGTYNEQFF	TRBD1	TRBV11-2
CASSPGGNTGELFF	TRBD2	TRBV5-1
CASSFGTGFHEKLFF	TRBD1	TRBV11-2
CAIKGEQFNYGYTF	-	TRBV28
CASSSGYEQYF	-	TRBV12-3/TRBV12-4
CASSPPRGSNTEAFF	-	TRBV18
CASSLGAAYSNQPQHF	-	TRBV7-8
CASSLGQTTPLLEQYF	TRBD1	TRBV27
CASSQGTGIYNEQFF	-	TRBV4-3